These T cell receptor beta chains were read from a single sample in a study of response to subunit inactivated influenza vaccine. TCRdb itself ran the RT-PCR reads through MiXCR, one entry per CDR3 protein. The sample yields a few hundred thousand distinct CDR3 sequences, 21% seen once. This specimen consisted of PBMCs from blood, obtained less than 22 months after vaccination. These receptors were taken from a man in his fifties or sixties who received an inactivated influenza vaccine. Each CDR3 is given with its conserved first and last residue. D genes are given only for firm matches. Clone sizes are given selectively: once, few, many, or a class where the clone is expanded.

D gene	CDR3 length	V gene	clone size	J gene	CDR3 DNA	CDR3 protein
-	15	TRBV28	-	TRBJ2-7	TGTGCCAGCAGTTTCCTTAGCGGTTACTCCTACGAGCAGTACTTC	CASSFLSGYSYEQYF
-	11	TRBV12-3/TRBV12-4	-	TRBJ2-1	TGTGCCAGCAGTCTCGGAACTGGGTGCTTCTTC	CASSLGTGCFF
-	14	TRBV7-8	-	TRBJ1-6	TGTGCCAGCAGCTTAGGACAGGAAAGCACACCCCTCCACTTT	CASSLGQESTPLHF
-	17	TRBV5-1	-	TRBJ1-6	TGCGCCAGCAGCTTGGATTTGCGGGGGCGCTTGGATTCACCCCTCCACTTT	CASSLDLRGRLDSPLHF
TRBD1	14	TRBV6-5	many	TRBJ1-1	TGTGCCAGCAGTTACGAGGGGGCGAACACTGAAGCTTTCTTT	CASSYEGANTEAFF
-	15	TRBV14	few	TRBJ1-4	TGTGCCAGCAGCCAGGGTGGGACGAGCCGGGAAAAACTGTTTTTT	CASSQGGTSREKLFF
TRBD1	17	TRBV7-8	many	TRBJ2-7	TGTGCCAGCAGCTTAGGATGGGGGGGGACAGGGATCTACGAGCAGTACTTC	CASSLGWGGTGIYEQYF
-	15	TRBV18	few	TRBJ1-5	TGTGCCAGCTCCCTGACCCCGGTAGGCAATCAGCCCCAGCATTTT	CASSLTPVGNQPQHF
TRBD2	15	TRBV29-1	-	TRBJ2-1	TGCAGCGTTTATATTACTAGCGGGGTACACAATGAGCAGTTCTTC	CSVYITSGVHNEQFF
-	14	TRBV5-4	-	TRBJ2-3	TGTGCCAGCAGCGTCGGGAGCCCCAAGGATACGCAGTATTTT	CASSVGSPKDTQYF
-	14	TRBV6-1	-	TRBJ1-6	TGTGCCAGCTCTCCCCAGGGCCGCAATTCACCCCTCCACTTT	CASSPQGRNSPLHF
-	16	TRBV5-5	many	TRBJ1-6	TGTGCCAGCAGCTTGGAGTCCAGGCTTACCATATCACCCCTCCACTTT	CASSLESRLTISPLHF
-	10	TRBV10-3	few	TRBJ1-2	TGTGCCATCGGTAGCGGTGGCTACACCTTC	CAIGSGGYTF
TRBD1	15	TRBV7-9	many	TRBJ1-6	TGTGCCAGCAGCCCGGTGACAGGGATTGGATCACCCCTCCACTTT	CASSPVTGIGSPLHF